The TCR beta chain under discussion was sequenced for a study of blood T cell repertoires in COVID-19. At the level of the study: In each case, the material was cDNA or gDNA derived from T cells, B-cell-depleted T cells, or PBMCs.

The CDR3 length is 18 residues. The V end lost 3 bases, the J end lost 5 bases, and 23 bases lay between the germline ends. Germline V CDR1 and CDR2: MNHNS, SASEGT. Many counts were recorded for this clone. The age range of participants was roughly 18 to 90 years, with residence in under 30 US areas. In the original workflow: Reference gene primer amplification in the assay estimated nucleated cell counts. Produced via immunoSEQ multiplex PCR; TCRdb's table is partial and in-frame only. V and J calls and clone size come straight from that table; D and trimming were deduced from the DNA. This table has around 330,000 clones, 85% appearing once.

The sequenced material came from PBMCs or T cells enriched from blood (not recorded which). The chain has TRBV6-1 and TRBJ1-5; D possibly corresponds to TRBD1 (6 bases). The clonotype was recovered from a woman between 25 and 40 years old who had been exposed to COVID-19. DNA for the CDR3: TGTGCCAGCAGTGATTGGTCGGCTACAGGGTGGATTCATCAGCCCCAGCATTTT. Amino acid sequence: CASSDWSATGWIHQPQHF.